The 15 T cell receptor beta chains reported below all come from one sample, sequenced in a study of T cell responses to AZD1222 COVID-19 vaccine. The data were produced by immunoSEQ multiplex PCR, yet TCRdb's version contains in-frame clones alone and is incomplete. The repertoire holds over 150,000 clones, with about nine tenths as singletons. This material consisted of peripheral blood, taken on day 0 of AZD1222 vaccination. These receptors originate from an adult in good health.

This clone has only a few counts. V is TRBV4-1 and J is TRBJ2-7; 8 nucleotides align to TRBD1. The CDR3 spans 16 residues. The junction had 5 bases not matched to a gene; V was cut back by 1 base and J by 0 bases. Looked up from germline, CDR1 is MGHRA and CDR2 is YSYEKL. The CDR3 DNA follows: TGCGCCAGCAGCCAAGGACAGGGGTACTCCTCCTACGAGCAGTACTTC. This translates into CASSQGQGYSSYEQYF.

This clone has just a few counts. The genes are TRBV5-1 and TRBJ1-5; perhaps TRBD1 as D (6 bases). Trimming took off 2 bases at V and 5 bases at J, with 8 bases between the two ends. The CDR3 covers 13 residues. The V gene's germline CDR1 is SGHRS and CDR2 YFSETQ. CDR3 sequence (DNA): TGCGCCAGCAGCTTTGAGGGGGATCAGCCCCAGCATTTT. Amino acid sequence: CASSFEGDQPQHF.

The count of this clone is one. The chain couples TRBV5-1 to TRBJ1-1, with D unclear. Trimming cost V 4 bases and J 5 bases, with 12 bases left between them. Germline CDR1 and CDR2: SGHRS and YFSETQ. There are 13 residues in the CDR3. The chain's CDR3 is CASSRGAGTEAFF. The CDR3 bases are TGCGCCAGCAGCCGGGGAGCGGGGACTGAAGCTTTCTTT.

The rearrangement joins TRBV19 to TRBJ1-1, with a possible D match to TRBD1 (5 bases). Germline loops: CDR1 LNHDA, CDR2 SQIVND (reference sequence). V lost 0 bases to trimming and J lost 2 bases, with 10 bases between them. This CDR3 contains 15 residues. CDR3 in DNA: TGTGCCAGTAGTATAGAGGGGCGACTCAACACTGAAGCTTTCTTT. Amino acids: CASSIEGRLNTEAFF.

This clone was seen more than once but under ten times. The gene calls are TRBV18 and TRBJ2-5; the D is unclear. Germline-derived CDR1 and CDR2 are KGHSH and LQKENI. CDR3 length: 12 amino acids. The germline V and J ends were trimmed by 3 bases and 2 bases, with 4 bases remaining between them. CDR3 amino acids: CASSPGQETQYF. As DNA, the CDR3 is TGTGCCAGCTCACCGGGACAAGAGACCCAGTACTTC.

The chain employs TRBV6-6 and TRBJ2-1, with 7 nucleotides matching TRBD1. V was clipped by 5 bases and J by 0 bases; unmatched bases: 10. Germline values: CDR1 MNHNY, CDR2 SVGAGI (reference sequence). The CDR3 has 17 residues. The CDR3, as DNA: TGTGCCAGCAGTCTACAGGGGCTTGGGACCTCCTACAATGAGCAGTTCTTC. Its protein product is CASSLQGLGTSYNEQFF.

V is TRBV19 and J is TRBJ2-2; 7 bases are a match to TRBD1. Germline lookup yields CDR1 LNHDA and CDR2 SQIVND (reference sequence). The CDR3 consists of 15 residues. Trimming removed 5 bases from V and 4 bases from J; junction bases left unmatched: 7. CDR3 DNA sequence: TGTGCCAGTAGTTTCCTCGACAGGGCCACCGGGGAGCTGTTTTTT. Amino acids: CASSFLDRATGELFF.

The gene calls are TRBV27 and TRBJ1-1; the D is unclear. The CDR3 length is 14 residues. Trimming removed 2 bases from V and 6 bases from J, with 13 bases in between. CDR1 and CDR2 from the germline V gene are MNHEY and SMNVEV (reference sequence). The DNA for the CDR3 is TGTGCCAGCAGTTTAGCAGGCCCTGGGGCTGAAGCTTTCTTT. Amino acids: CASSLAGPGAEAFF.

The gene calls are TRBV3-1 (or the pseudogene TRBV3-2) and TRBJ1-2; D unresolved. The CDR3 length is 13 residues. CDR1 and CDR2 from the germline V gene are LGHDT and YNNKEL (reference sequence). V lost 3 bases to trimming and J lost 7 bases, with 12 bases between them. As DNA, the CDR3 is TGTGCCAGCAGCCAGGGGATGGACGTTGGCTACACCTTC. This encodes CASSQGMDVGYTF.

The chain employs TRBV5-6 and TRBJ2-6, with 7 bases aligning to TRBD1. There are 17 residues in the CDR3. The germline CDR1 and CDR2 sequences are SGHDT and YYEEEE. The V and J ends lost 1 base and 5 bases, in that order; junction bases with no gene match: 9. The CDR3 spells CASSLWGTVLRANVLTF. The CDR3 nucleotides are TGTGCCAGCAGCTTGTGGGGGACAGTTCTCCGGGCCAACGTCCTGACTTTC.

The V call is TRBV4-1, the J call TRBJ2-1, with 10 bases identical to TRBD2. J was trimmed by 3 bases and V by 0 bases; bases with no gene match: 5. This CDR3 has 17 amino acids. Germline CDR1 and CDR2: MGHRA and YSYEKL. The CDR3 loop reads CASSQDWGTSDYNEQFF. Here the CDR3 DNA reads TGCGCCAGCAGCCAAGATTGGGGGACTAGCGACTACAATGAGCAGTTCTTC.

The V and J genes are TRBV6-2 or TRBV6-3 and TRBJ2-5; D unclear. The CDR3 consists of 13 residues. Germline assignment: CDR1 MNHEY and CDR2 SVGEGT. The germline V and J ends were trimmed by 6 bases and 5 bases, with 13 bases remaining between them. The chain's CDR3 is CASSHALGETQYF. Written as DNA, the CDR3 is TGTGCCAGCAGCCACGCGCTGGGGGAGACCCAGTACTTC.

This chain uses TRBV25-1 with TRBJ2-1; D remains ambiguous. The germline CDR1 and CDR2 sequences are MGHDK and SYGVNS. The CDR3 sequence is 15 residues long. The V gene lost 6 bases and the J gene lost 3 bases, with 15 bases spanning the gap. This CDR3 reads CASRPESGFYNEQFF. As DNA, the CDR3 is TGTGCCAGCAGACCCGAGTCCGGGTTCTACAATGAGCAGTTCTTC.

The chain joins TRBV10-3 to TRBJ2-7; possibly TRBD1 for D (6 bases). This CDR3 is 13 amino acids long. V was pared by 7 bases and J by 0 bases, with 10 bases between. Germline V gives CDR1 ENHRY, CDR2 SYGVKD. CDR3 loop: CAITGAGSYEQYF. The CDR3 region has the DNA TGTGCCATCACAGGGGCTGGCTCCTACGAGCAGTACTTC.

The gene calls are TRBV7-3 and TRBJ2-1; the match to TRBD2 covers 9 bases. CDR1 and CDR2 (germline): SGHTA, FQGTGA. The junction had 5 bases not matched to a gene; V was cut back by 5 bases and J by 0 bases. CDR3 size: 16 residues. The CDR3 DNA sequence: TGTGCCAGCAGCCCAGATAGCGGGAGCTCCTACAATGAGCAGTTCTTC. This gives the protein CASSPDSGSSYNEQFF.